This T cell receptor beta chain was retrieved from a study of T-cell memory formation after mild COVID-19. The germline V gene has CDR1 SGHVS and CDR2 FQNEAQ. The ends lost 2 bases at V and 7 bases at J; junction bases unmatched: 13. This CDR3 is 17 amino acids long. Study findings and constraints: The pre-infection memory compartment contained some responding clones, suggesting cross-reactive memory joined.

TCRalpha and TCRbeta libraries used 5'RACE with constant-segment primers and UMIs. TCRdb analysed the 5' RACE reads with MiXCR anew, one entry per CDR3 protein. The profile shows nearly 110,000 distinct CDR3 sequences, over 10% of them singletons. This clonotype came up many times. The antigen remains unidentified. The chain links TRBV7-8 to TRBJ2-1; 8 bases match TRBD2. The receptor's source is an adult woman who had mild COVID-19 (a few samples of this study predate the infection). Cell type and time point are not known. The sample consisted of PBMCs or a T cell subset sorted from them (not recorded which). CDR3 DNA: TGTGCCAGCAGCTTACCAATAGCGGGACTCGGAAGAAATGAGCAGTTCTTC. Protein: CASSLPIAGLGRNEQFF.